This entry lists 20 T cell receptor beta chains sequenced from one sample in a study of T cell responses to AZD1222 COVID-19 vaccine. Repertoires were generated with immunoSEQ multiplex PCR, while TCRdb's copy carries only in-frame clones and drops some. The data contain around 99,000 clones, around 92% of them singletons. Sample: peripheral blood, taken on day 0 of AZD1222 vaccination. Receptors were obtained from an adult in good health.

The chain employs TRBV5-5 and TRBJ1-2, with 8 bases that match TRBD1. The CDR3 contains 14 residues. With V trimmed by 0 bases and J by 5 bases, 3 bases remained unmatched. Germline V gene data show CDR1 as SGHKS and CDR2 as YYEKEE (reference sequence). CDR3 bases: TGTGCCAGCAGCTTGGGACAGGGGAGTTATGGCTACACCTTC. It is translated as CASSLGQGSYGYTF. Full variable domain (rest looked up from reference TRBV5-5 and TRBJ1-2): DAGVTQSPTHLIKTRGQQVTLRCSPISGHKSVSWYQQVLGQGPQFIFQYYEKEERGRGNFPDRFSARQFPNYSSELNVNALLLGDSALYLCASSLGQGSYGYTFGSGTRLTVV.

V and J are TRBV3-1 (or the pseudogene TRBV3-2) and TRBJ1-6; D may be TRBD1 (6 bases). Trimming took off 1 base at V and 3 bases at J, with 16 bases between the two ends. The length of the CDR3 is 18 residues. Germline V gene lookup returns CDR1 LGHDT and CDR2 YNNKEL (reference sequence). The CDR3 protein is CASSQVQGKGYYNSPLHF. The CDR3 DNA reads as TGTGCCAGCAGCCAAGTCCAGGGGAAAGGTTACTATAATTCACCCCTCCACTTT.

This chain uses TRBV29-1 with TRBJ2-1, with D unclear. Trimming removed 3 bases from V and 3 bases from J, with 15 bases in between. Germline V CDR1 and CDR2: SQVTM, ANQGSEA. This CDR3 comprises 15 residues. The chain's CDR3 is CSVEGPGPGYNEQFF. CDR3 DNA: TGCAGCGTTGAGGGCCCTGGGCCGGGCTACAATGAGCAGTTCTTC.

This clone is a singleton in its sample. The rearrangement uses TRBV4-2 and TRBJ1-3; D is uncertain. V was clipped by 1 base and J by 0 bases, with 10 bases between them. The CDR3 length is 16 residues. CDR1 is LGHNA and CDR2 is YNFKEQ in the germline V gene. The CDR3 DNA sequence: TGTGCCAGCAGCCAAGCCGGCACCCTCTCTGGAAACACCATATATTTT. Amino acids: CASSQAGTLSGNTIYF.

This chain connects TRBV18 to TRBJ2-7; 7 bases match TRBD1. Trimming removed 8 bases from V and 0 bases from J; junction bases left unmatched: 1. This CDR3 is built from 12 residues. Germline loops: CDR1 KGHSH, CDR2 LQKENI. CDR3 protein: CASGDSSYEQYF. CDR3 in DNA: TGTGCCAGCGGGGACAGCTCCTACGAGCAGTACTTC.

V is TRBV9 and J is TRBJ2-1; D uncertain. Trimming removed 1 base at V and 5 bases at J, with 10 bases between. Germline V lookup: CDR1 SGDLS, CDR2 YYNGEE. This CDR3 is 14 amino acids long. CDR3 loop: CASSVQGANNEQFF. CDR3 nucleotides: TGTGCCAGCAGCGTACAAGGAGCAAACAATGAGCAGTTCTTC. The full variable domain, completed using reference TRBV9 and TRBJ2-1, is DSGVTQTPKHLITATGQRVTLRCSPRSGDLSVYWYQQSLDQGLQFLIQYYNGEERAKGNILERFSAQQFPDLHSELNLSSLELGDSALYFCASSVQGANNEQFFGPGTRLTVL.

This clone was observed a few times. This rearrangement joins TRBV30 to TRBJ1-4; D is unresolved. CDR1 is GTSNPN and CDR2 is SVGIG in the germline V gene (reference sequence). Trimming took off 0 bases at V and 6 bases at J, with 17 bases between the two ends. The length of the CDR3 is 16 residues. The CDR3 coding sequence is TGTGCCTGGAGTGTACTTCCGAGTCGAGGGTATGAAAAACTGTTTTTT. Residues: CAWSVLPSRGYEKLFF.

The J gene is TRBJ1-5, the V gene TRBV6-5; tentatively, D is TRBD1 (6 bases). CDR1 and CDR2 (germline): MNHEY, SVGAGI. V lost 9 bases and J 4 bases, leaving 10 bases between the germline ends. The CDR3 is made up of 12 amino acids. CDR3 sequence reads: CASRGANQPQHF. DNA for the CDR3: TGTGCCAGTCGGGGGGCGAATCAGCCCCAGCATTTT.

The chain combines TRBV5-1 with TRBJ2-7; 8 bases map to TRBD2. The CDR3 consists of 14 residues. CDR1 SGHRS and CDR2 YFSETQ come from the germline V gene. J lost 0 bases, V lost 2 bases, and 1 base had no gene match. The CDR3 DNA is TGCGCCAGCAGCTTTAGCGGGGTCTCCTACGAGCAGTACTTC. Translation: CASSFSGVSYEQYF. The variable domain in full, completed from reference TRBV5-1 and TRBJ2-7, reads KAGVTQTPRYLIKTRGQQVTLSCSPISGHRSVSWYQQTPGQGLQFLFEYFSETQRNKGNFPGRFSGRQFSNSRSEMNVSTLELGDSALYLCASSFSGVSYEQYFGPGTRLTVT.

The gene calls are TRBV18 and TRBJ1-3; no clear D gene. V lost 6 bases to trimming and J lost 0 bases, with 12 bases between them. The CDR3 spans 15 residues. In germline, CDR1 is KGHSH, CDR2 LQKENI. CDR3 nucleotides: TGTGCCAGCTCTCGTACATATTCCTCTGGAAACACCATATATTTT. Residues: CASSRTYSSGNTIYF.

This chain connects TRBV20-1 to TRBJ1-1, with a weak D call TRBD1 (5 bases). CDR1 and CDR2 from the germline V gene are DFQATT and SNEGSKA (reference sequence). V lost 4 bases, J lost 8 bases, and 11 bases lay in between. The CDR3 has 11 amino acids. DNA for the CDR3: TGCAGTGCTAAGGTTCGACAGGAAGCTTTCTTT. Translating it yields CSAKVRQEAFF.

J is TRBJ1-1 and V is TRBV5-1; tentative D call: TRBD1 (6 bases). Per the germline V gene, CDR1 is SGHRS and CDR2 is YFSETQ. The germline V and J ends were trimmed by 4 bases and 2 bases, with 9 bases remaining between them. The CDR3 has 13 residues. The CDR3 coding sequence is TGCGCCAGCAGCCTCAGGGGTAACACTGAAGCTTTCTTT. Amino acid sequence: CASSLRGNTEAFF.

V usage is TRBV7-3 and J usage is TRBJ1-2; 7 positions match TRBD1. Germline loops: CDR1 SGHTA, CDR2 FQGTGA. The V gene end was trimmed by 5 bases and the J gene end by 5 bases; junction bases not matched to a gene: 5. The length of the CDR3 is 13 residues. The CDR3 DNA follows: TGTGCCAGCAGCCCTGACAGGGATTATGGCTACACCTTC. Translating gives CASSPDRDYGYTF. Together with reference TRBV7-3 and TRBJ1-2, the CDR3 gives the full variable domain: GAGVSQTPSNKVTEKGKYVELRCDPISGHTALYWYRQSLGQGPEFLIYFQGTGAADDSGLPNDRFFAVRPEGSVSTLKIQRTERGDSAVYLCASSPDRDYGYTFGSGTRLTVV.

The chain is built from TRBV24-1 and TRBJ2-1; 14 bases line up with TRBD2. CDR3 length: 15 amino acids. J gave up 10 bases and V 6 bases, and 7 bases lay outside the gene matches. The germline V gene has CDR1 KGHDR and CDR2 SFDVKD. The CDR3 bases are TGTGCCACCAGTTCGGGACTAGCGGGAGCACTAGAGCAGTTCTTC. It translates to CATSSGLAGALEQFF.

The chain has TRBV7-3 and TRBJ1-2; 9 bases line up with TRBD1. CDR1 SGHTA and CDR2 FQGTGA come from the germline V gene. The CDR3 is 13 amino acids. Unmatched junction bases numbered 4, after V lost 5 bases and J lost 6 bases. The CDR3 spells CASSPGTGNGYTF. CDR3 bases: TGTGCCAGCAGCCCCGGGACAGGGAATGGCTACACCTTC.

This clone was found a few times. This sequence joins TRBV12-3 or TRBV12-4 and TRBJ2-3; D is unresolved. V lost 4 bases to trimming and J lost 4 bases, with 6 bases between them. This CDR3 spans 12 amino acids. The CDR3 region is CASSSNADTQYF. In DNA, the CDR3 is TGTGCCAGCAGTTCAAACGCAGATACGCAGTATTTT.

The V and J genes are TRBV27 and TRBJ1-2; 8 positions agree with TRBD1. After removal of 6 bases from V and 1 base from J, the junction contained 4 bases not matched to a gene. From germline, CDR1 is MNHEY and CDR2 SMNVEV (reference sequence). The CDR3 extends over 14 amino acids. CDR3: CASRRDRNNYGYTF. CDR3 DNA sequence: TGTGCCAGCAGGAGGGACAGGAATAACTATGGCTACACCTTC.

The V gene is TRBV5-1, the J gene TRBJ1-4; D is perhaps TRBD1 (5 bases). There are 13 residues in the CDR3. Between the trimmed V and J ends, which lost 5 bases and 8 bases, there was a span of 13 bases. Per the germline V gene, CDR1 is SGHRS and CDR2 is YFSETQ. DNA for the CDR3: TGCGCCAGCAGAGGGCAGGGAGGCGAAAAACTGTTTTTT. This encodes CASRGQGGEKLFF.

This sequence joins TRBV6-5 and TRBJ1-1; D is uncertain. Deletions cut 5 bases from V and 5 bases from J, with 12 bases between. The germline gives CDR1 MNHEY, CDR2 SVGAGI. The CDR3 has 13 residues. The CDR3 DNA reads as TGTGCCAGCAGTCAAAACGCGGTGACTGAAGCTTTCTTT. As protein: CASSQNAVTEAFF.

The V and J genes are TRBV5-1 and TRBJ1-1; no clear D gene. Germline CDR1 and CDR2: SGHRS and YFSETQ. The V end lost 0 bases, the J end lost 0 bases, and 9 bases lay between the germline ends. CDR3 length equals 15 residues. The CDR3 coding sequence is TGCGCCAGCAGCTTGGGGGGAGAAATGAACACTGAAGCTTTCTTT. Protein: CASSLGGEMNTEAFF.